This passage covers 8 T cell receptor beta chains from one sample sequenced in a study of T cell repertoires in cytomegalovirus infection (dated by TCRdb to between 2017 and 2020). TCRdb records Illumina HiSeq 1500 as the sequencer. TCRdb itself trimmed the public reads at Q25 with fastp, ran MiXCR and retained productive beta chains. Rows with a matching CDR3 protein are joined into one entry that keeps the most common DNA and genes. For this sample the table gives around 180,000 distinct CDR3 sequences, of which roughly 20% were detected only once. The ten largest clones represent around 3.1% of the sample. The sequenced material came from PBMCs. These receptors originate from a human donor in good health (CMV status not recorded). Some clones in this sample may be carry-over from other donors' samples.

There are a few counts of this clonotype. The chain has TRBV20-1 and TRBJ2-7; 8 bases fit TRBD2. V was pared by 6 bases and J by 2 bases, with 9 bases of the junction left unmatched. CDR3 length: 14 residues. Germline assignment: CDR1 DFQATT and CDR2 SNEGSKA (reference sequence). As DNA, the CDR3 is TGCAGTGCGGGGGGACTAGAGGAAACCTACGAGCAGTACTTC. Protein sequence: CSAGGLEETYEQYF.

In its sample, this clonotype was seen a few times. CDR3: CASRSGTTGSYEQYF. The CDR3 DNA reads TGTGCCAGCAGGTCCGGGACTACCGGCTCCTACGAGCAGTACTTC. This sequence joins TRBV28 and TRBJ2-7; TRBD2 aligns across 7 bases. Germline trimming cut 6 bases from V and 0 bases from J; bases unmatched to any gene: 8. Germline V gene sequence: CDR1 MDHEN, CDR2 SYDVKM. CDR3 length equals 15 residues.

This clonotype was observed a few times. V usage is TRBV7-9 and J usage is TRBJ2-7; D may correspond to TRBD1 or TRBD2 (5 bases each). The V and J ends lost 2 bases and 4 bases respectively, with 9 bases between them. The germline V gene has CDR1 SEHNR and CDR2 FQNEAQ (reference sequence). This CDR3 has 13 residues. The CDR3 loop reads CASSLWGPYEQYF. As DNA, the CDR3 is TGTGCCAGCAGCTTATGGGGACCTTACGAGCAGTACTTC.

The CDR3 sequence: CASSWRDTSYEQYF. The CDR3 nucleotides read TGTGCCAGCAGCTGGCGGGACACCTCCTACGAGCAGTACTTC. This chain uses TRBV7-2 with TRBJ2-7; perhaps D is TRBD1 or TRBD2 (6 bases each). The CDR3 covers 14 residues. Germline values: CDR1 SGHTA, CDR2 FQGNSA. Trimming cost V 4 bases and J 0 bases, with 10 bases left between them.

Ten or more counts support this clonotype. V and J are TRBV6-2 or TRBV6-3 and TRBJ1-5, with D tentatively TRBD1 (5 bases). The ends were cut back, 10 bases at V and 6 bases at J, with 16 bases in the middle. Germline values: CDR1 MNHEY, CDR2 SVGEGT. The CDR3 runs 13 residues. The CDR3 here is CATIRDWGQPQHF. In nucleotides, the CDR3 is TGTGCCACCATTCGGGACTGGGGTCAGCCCCAGCATTTT.

This clonotype was observed at least ten times. The rearrangement uses TRBV7-9 and TRBJ2-3; tentative D call: TRBD1 (6 bases). The CDR3 contains 12 residues. The V end was cut by 5 bases, the J end by 10 bases, with 13 bases between. Germline loops: CDR1 SEHNR, CDR2 FQNEAQ (reference sequence). DNA of the CDR3: TGTGCCAGCAGCCGACAGGCCTTGGCGCAGTATTTT. Translated: CASSRQALAQYF. The full variable domain, its missing parts supplied by reference TRBV7-9 and TRBJ2-3, is DTGVSQNPRHKITKRGQNVTFRCDPISEHNRLYWYRQTLGQGPEFLTYFQNEAQLEKSRLLSDRFSAERPKGSFSTLEIQRTEQGDSAMYLCASSRQALAQYFGPGTRLTVL.

The table lists this clonotype with many counts. The chain employs TRBV12-3 or TRBV12-4 and TRBJ2-2; the D call may be TRBD1 or TRBD2 (5 bases each). CDR3 length: 14 amino acids. V lost 7 bases and J 3 bases, leaving 12 bases between the germline ends. This CDR3 is CASTPEGYTGELFF. The CDR3 region has the DNA TGTGCCAGCACCCCTGAGGGGTACACCGGGGAGCTGTTTTTT.

This clonotype was recorded at least ten times. J is TRBJ2-1 and V is TRBV4-1; D is unresolved. CDR1 and CDR2 (germline): MGHRA, YSYEKL. The CDR3 totals 16 residues. Trimming stripped 1 base from V and 1 base from J, with 11 bases between. The CDR3 region has the DNA TGCGCCAGCAGCCAAGTGGACCTAGTATCCTACAATGAGCAGTTCTTC. Translating it yields CASSQVDLVSYNEQFF.